This T cell receptor beta chain was identified in a study of T cells in Graves' hyperthyroidism and ophthalmopathy. Between the trimmed V and J ends, which lost 7 bases and 2 bases, there was a span of 10 bases. CDR1 and CDR2 (germline): MNHEY, SVGEGT. The CDR3 extends over 13 amino acids. The source material, RNA transcripts, was used to amplify TCR beta CDR3 regions. An initial round of RT-PCR targeting the TCR CDR3 relied on the HTBI primer set. MiXCR, run by TCRdb on the multiplex PCR reads, gives a single entry per CDR3 protein. The sample records fewer than 600,000 distinct CDR3 sequences, 13% to 15% being singletons. The study's findings and limits: Model predictions of ophthalmopathy came a median approximately seven months before onset. The authors' 13 V-J model separated ophthalmopathy from stable hyperthyroidism.

Those with hyperthyroidism were 18 to 65 years old, newly diagnosed, and ill for under 2 months. This clonotype has a handful of counts. The antigen remains undetermined. This clonotype was sampled from a woman aged 18-29 years with Graves' hyperthyroidism. The specimen was blood. This chain links TRBV6-2 or TRBV6-3 with TRBJ2-3, with D possibly matching TRBD1 (5 bases). CDR3 bases: TGTGCCAGCAAAGACAGACCCACAGATACGCAGTATTTT. This codes for CASKDRPTDTQYF.